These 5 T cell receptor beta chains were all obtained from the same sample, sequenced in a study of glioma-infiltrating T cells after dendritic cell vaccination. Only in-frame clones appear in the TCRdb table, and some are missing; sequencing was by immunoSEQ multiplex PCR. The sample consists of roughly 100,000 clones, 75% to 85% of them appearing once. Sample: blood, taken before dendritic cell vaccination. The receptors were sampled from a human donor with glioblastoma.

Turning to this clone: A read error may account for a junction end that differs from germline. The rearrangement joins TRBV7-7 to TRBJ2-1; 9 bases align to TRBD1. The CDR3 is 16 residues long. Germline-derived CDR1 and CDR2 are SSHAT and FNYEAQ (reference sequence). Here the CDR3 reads CASSLETGGSYNEQFF. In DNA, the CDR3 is TGTGCTAGCAGCTTAGAAACAGGGGGCAGCTACAATGAGCAGTTCTTC.

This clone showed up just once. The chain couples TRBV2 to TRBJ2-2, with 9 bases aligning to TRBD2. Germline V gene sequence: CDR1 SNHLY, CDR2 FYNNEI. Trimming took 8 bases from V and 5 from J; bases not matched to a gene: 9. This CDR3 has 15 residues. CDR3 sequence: CASGGGGAKTGELFF. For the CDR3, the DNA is TGTGCCAGCGGGGGCGGGGGGGCCAAGACCGGGGAGCTGTTTTTT.

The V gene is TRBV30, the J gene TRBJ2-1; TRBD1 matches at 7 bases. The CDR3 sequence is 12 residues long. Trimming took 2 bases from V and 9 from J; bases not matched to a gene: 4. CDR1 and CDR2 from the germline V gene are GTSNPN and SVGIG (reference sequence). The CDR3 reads CAWSTGTAEQFF. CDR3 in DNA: TGTGCCTGGAGTACTGGGACAGCTGAGCAGTTCTTC.

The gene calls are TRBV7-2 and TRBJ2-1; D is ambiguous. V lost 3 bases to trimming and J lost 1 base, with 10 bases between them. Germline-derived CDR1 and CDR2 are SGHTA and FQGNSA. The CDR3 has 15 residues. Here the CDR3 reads CASSFTKLSYNEQFF. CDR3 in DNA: TGTGCCAGCAGCTTCACTAAGCTATCCTACAATGAGCAGTTCTTC. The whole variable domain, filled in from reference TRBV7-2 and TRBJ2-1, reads GAGVSQSPSNKVTEKGKDVELRCDPISGHTALYWYRQSLGQGLEFLIYFQGNSAPDKSGLPSDRFSAERTGGSVSTLTIQRTQQEDSAVYLCASSFTKLSYNEQFFGPGTRLTVL.

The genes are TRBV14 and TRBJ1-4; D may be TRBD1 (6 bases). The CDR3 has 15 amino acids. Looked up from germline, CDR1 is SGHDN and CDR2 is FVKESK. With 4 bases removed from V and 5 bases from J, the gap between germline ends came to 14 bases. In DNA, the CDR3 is TGTGCCAGCAGCCGTGTGGACAGTATCAATGAAAAACTGTTTTTT. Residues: CASSRVDSINEKLFF.